The clone carrying this T cell receptor (beta chain) appeared a few times. Samples came from patients with localized non-small cell lung adenocarcinoma. This sample was included in a study of CD4 and CD8 cells across lung adenocarcinoma regions. The CDR3 is made up of 14 amino acids. The germline V gene has CDR1 SGHDT and CDR2 YYEEEE. V was cut by 1 base and J by 4 bases, with 10 bases left in between. TCRdb called the PCR reads again in MiXCR, with one record for every CDR3 protein. The data contain roughly 19,000 distinct CDR3 sequences, roughly half of them singletons. The V gene is TRBV5-6, the J gene TRBJ2-3; a possible D gene is TRBD1 (6 bases). This TCR came from a female donor with lung adenocarcinoma. The CD4 and CD8 labels of this study may be unreliable. Sequencing was performed on CD8+ T cells from the center of a lung tumor. CDR3 residues: CASSLHRVADTQYF. CDR3 DNA sequence: TGTGCCAGCAGCTTGCACAGGGTGGCAGATACGCAGTATTTT.